These 3 T cell receptor beta chains were all obtained from the same sample, sequenced in a study of technical replicates of blood from a few donors. Assay used: immunoSEQ multiplex PCR; TCRdb lists only in-frame clones, some missing. The sample lists 60,000 to 80,000 clones, 85% to 95% occurring once. Sequenced material: T cells isolated from PBMCs. These receptor sequences come from a human donor in good health.

This clone has a single count. This CDR3 is CASSFSAGTSGSTNEQYF. The CDR3 region has the DNA TGTGCCAGCAGCTTTAGTGCAGGGACTAGCGGGAGTACAAACGAGCAGTACTTC. The V call is TRBV7-2, the J call TRBJ2-7; TRBD2 matches at 14 bases. J gave up 5 bases and V 3 bases, and 12 bases lay outside the gene matches. Germline V gene lookup returns CDR1 SGHTA and CDR2 FQGNSA. The CDR3 totals 18 residues.

The chain has TRBV27 and TRBJ1-2; 8 nucleotides match TRBD1. In germline, CDR1 is MNHEY, CDR2 SMNVEV (reference sequence). The CDR3 runs 14 residues. With V trimmed by 3 bases and J by 5 bases, 5 bases remained unmatched. CDR3 sequence: CASSFQGADYGYTF. DNA of the CDR3: TGTGCCAGCAGTTTTCAGGGGGCCGATTATGGCTACACCTTC.

J is TRBJ2-3 and V is TRBV6-5, with TRBD2 matching 12 bases. Germline loops: CDR1 MNHEY, CDR2 SVGAGI. The junction had 7 bases not matched to a gene; V was cut back by 5 bases and J by 7 bases. The CDR3 is 15 residues long. The CDR3 sequence is CASSPRLAGVNTQYF. The CDR3 bases are TGTGCCAGCAGTCCCCGACTAGCGGGAGTGAATACGCAGTATTTT.